This TCR beta chain came from a study of PD-1 blockade in mismatch repair-deficient tumors. This table comes from immunoSEQ multiplex PCR, and its TCRdb copy is limited to in-frame clones, with some not included. This sample yields 130,000 or so clones, of which more than 85% are seen a single time; roughly 14% belongs to the top ten. In germline, CDR1 is MNHNY, CDR2 SVGAGI (reference sequence). V was pared by 7 bases and J by 6 bases, with 21 bases between. This CDR3 contains 16 residues. Study-level results: Rapid post-treatment expansion, then contraction, generally preceding radiologic response, marked tumor-resident clones.

Note on this clone: Its specificity is not known.

V gene TRBV6-6 combines with J gene TRBJ2-2; D possibly matches TRBD1 or TRBD2 (5 bases each). This sample comprised peripheral blood, obtained 44 weeks after starting pembrolizumab. The TCR sequence derives from an adult with mismatch repair-deficient cancer. The DNA of the CDR3 is TGTGCCAGCAACGAACCGGGACCGCGAAACCCCGGGGAGCTGTTTTTT. It codes for CASNEPGPRNPGELFF.